Listed below are T cell receptor beta chains from one sample, sequenced in a study of blood T cell repertoires in COVID-19. This table comes from immunoSEQ multiplex PCR, and its TCRdb copy is limited to in-frame clones, with some not included. The sample lists 200,000 to 250,000 clones; 65% to 90% were seen once. Sequenced material: peripheral blood. The receptors shown here come from a woman aged 70-85 years with COVID-19, enrolled during active disease. The CDR3 runs from the conserved cysteine through the conserved F or W. A D gene is named only where the DNA matches it firmly. Where a row states a size, it is once, few, many or the class of an expanded clone; other rows omit it.

V	D	J	size	CDR3	DNA
TRBV5-1	-	TRBJ1-6	few	CASSLDGNSPLHF	TGCGCCAGCAGCTTGGACGGGAATTCACCCCTCCACTTT
TRBV4-2	TRBD1	TRBJ1-6	-	CASSQDSGTATNSPLHF	TGTGCCAGCAGCCAAGATTCCGGGACAGCGACAAATTCACCCCTCCACTTT
TRBV6-5	-	TRBJ2-5	-	CASSYSGETQYF	TGTGCCAGCAGTTACTCCGGGGAGACCCAGTACTTC
TRBV5-4	TRBD2	TRBJ2-2	-	CASSFSLAGTGTGELFF	TGTGCCAGCAGCTTTAGCCTAGCGGGGACGGGCACCGGGGAGCTGTTTTTT
TRBV6-2/TRBV6-3	-	TRBJ1-3	-	CASSYNLDYSGNTIYF	TGTGCCAGCAGTTACAATCTGGACTACTCTGGAAACACCATATATTTT
TRBV18	-	TRBJ2-2	-	CASSPPLKERRNTGELFF	TGTGCCAGCTCACCACCCTTAAAAGAGCGCAGGAACACCGGGGAGCTGTTTTTT
TRBV5-1	TRBD2	TRBJ2-1	-	CASSLVTSGSIDEQFF	TGCGCCAGCAGCTTGGTCACTAGCGGGAGTATCGATGAGCAGTTCTTC
TRBV3-1/TRBV3-2	-	TRBJ1-6	-	CASSAQQGGNNNSPLHF	TGTGCCAGCAGCGCCCAACAGGGTGGGAATAATAATTCACCCCTCCACTTT
TRBV5-8	-	TRBJ1-3	-	CASSLYSYYAGNTIYF	TGTGCCAGCAGCTTGTATTCGTATTATGCTGGAAACACCATATATTTT
TRBV7-9	TRBD1	TRBJ1-6	-	CASSSGQGNSPLHF	TGTGCCAGCAGCTCGGGACAGGGGAATTCACCCCTCCACTTT
TRBV11-3	-	TRBJ2-7	-	CASSLEVSGNEQYF	TGTGCCAGCAGCTTAGAAGTTTCAGGGAACGAGCAGTACTTC
TRBV7-3	TRBD2	TRBJ2-3	-	CASSIRLAGGSDTQYF	TGTGCCAGCAGCATCCGACTAGCGGGAGGGTCAGATACGCAGTATTTT
TRBV15	-	TRBJ1-4	-	CATSRDHGSEKLFF	TGTGCCACCAGCAGAGATCATGGGAGTGAAAAACTGTTTTTT
TRBV11-3	-	TRBJ2-7	-	CASSRTPYEQYF	TGTGCCAGCAGCCGGACACCTTACGAGCAGTACTTC
TRBV27	-	TRBJ2-1	-	CASSLRSTGTSPYNEQFF	TGTGCCAGCAGTTTGAGGTCGACCGGGACATCCCCCTACAATGAGCAGTTCTTC
TRBV6-5	-	TRBJ2-7	-	CATFDYGESSYEQYF	TGTGCCACCTTTGATTATGGGGAGAGCTCCTACGAGCAGTACTTC
TRBV5-1	TRBD1	TRBJ1-2	-	CASSFDQGANGYTF	TGCGCCAGCAGCTTTGATCAGGGGGCTAATGGCTACACCTTC
TRBV19	TRBD2	TRBJ2-1	once	CASSIEGAGSSSWTYNEQFF	TGTGCCAGTAGTATAGAGGGAGCGGGATCTAGCTCCTGGACCTACAATGAGCAGTTCTTC
TRBV7-8	TRBD1	TRBJ1-2	-	CASSLASQGGYGYTF	TGTGCCAGCAGCCTCGCATCACAGGGGGGCTATGGCTACACCTTC
TRBV11-3	-	TRBJ2-7	-	CASSFHGGLEQYF	TGTGCCAGCAGCTTTCACGGGGGTCTCGAGCAGTACTTC
TRBV3-1/TRBV3-2	TRBD1	TRBJ1-4	once	CASSQDFSTGVEKLFF	TGTGCCAGCAGCCAAGATTTTTCGACAGGGGTTGAAAAACTGTTTTTT
TRBV7-2	TRBD2	TRBJ2-3	-	CASSSLAGVTDTQYF	TGTGCCAGCAGCTCCCTAGCGGGTGTCACAGATACGCAGTATTTT
TRBV19	-	TRBJ2-2	once	CASSISQNTGELFF	TGTGCCAGTAGTATATCCCAGAACACCGGGGAGCTGTTTTTT
TRBV7-2	-	TRBJ2-5	once	CASSFRDKGTQYF	TGTGCCAGCAGCTTCCGGGACAAGGGGACCCAGTACTTC
TRBV4-1	TRBD2	TRBJ2-7	-	CASSQAGTSGVPYEQYF	TGCGCCAGCAGCCAAGCGGGGACTAGCGGGGTCCCCTACGAGCAGTACTTC
TRBV19	TRBD1	TRBJ1-2	once	CATTPRDSQGYGYTF	TGTGCCACGACGCCCCGGGACAGCCAAGGATATGGCTACACCTTC
TRBV7-2	-	TRBJ1-1	-	CASSLGVAEAFF	TGTGCCAGCAGCTTAGGCGTCGCCGAAGCTTTCTTT
TRBV5-8	TRBD1	TRBJ1-1	-	CASRKGTAIRTEAFF	TGTGCCAGCAGGAAAGGGACAGCAATAAGGACTGAAGCTTTCTTT
TRBV7-2	-	TRBJ2-7	-	CASSLDPDYEQYF	TGTGCCAGCAGCTTAGATCCAGACTACGAGCAGTACTTC
TRBV7-6	TRBD1	TRBJ2-7	-	CASSPRTGDAYEQYF	TGTGCCAGCAGCCCCCGGACAGGGGATGCCTACGAGCAGTACTTC
TRBV3-1/TRBV3-2	TRBD1	TRBJ1-1	-	CASSLSRTGHMNTEAFF	TGTGCCAGCAGCCTCTCACGGACAGGGCACATGAACACTGAAGCTTTCTTT
TRBV6-5	TRBD1	TRBJ1-2	-	CATTRGTGSNYGYTF	TGTGCCACTACTCGGGGGACAGGGAGTAACTATGGCTACACCTTC
TRBV3-1/TRBV3-2	TRBD2	TRBJ2-2	few	CASSVTSGWNTGELFF	TGTGCCAGCAGCGTTACTAGCGGGTGGAACACCGGGGAGCTGTTTTTT
TRBV18	-	TRBJ1-1	-	CASSPQGMGTEAFF	TGTGCCAGCTCACCGCAGGGGATGGGCACTGAAGCTTTCTTT
TRBV30	-	TRBJ2-7	-	CAWNSGTPQYYF	TGTGCCTGGAACTCCGGGACTCCTCAGTATTACTTC
TRBV5-6	-	TRBJ1-2	-	CASSSGQGIANYGYTF	TGTGCCAGCAGCTCGGGGCAGGGGATAGCTAACTATGGCTACACCTTC
TRBV24-1	-	TRBJ2-5	-	CATSGSLQETQYF	TGTGCCACCAGTGGGAGTTTACAAGAGACCCAGTACTTC
TRBV12-5	TRBD1	TRBJ1-5	-	CASGPSATGDQPQHF	TGTGCTAGTGGTCCGTCCGCGACAGGGGATCAGCCCCAGCATTTT
TRBV5-1	TRBD2	TRBJ2-2	-	CASSLIAGTNTGELFF	TGCGCCAGCAGCTTAATAGCGGGTACGAACACCGGGGAGCTGTTTTTT
TRBV7-2	-	TRBJ1-1	-	CASSLAAMNTEAFF	TGTGCCAGCAGCTTAGCAGCCATGAACACTGAAGCTTTCTTT
TRBV6-5	TRBD1	TRBJ1-4	-	CASSYIGGGAGEKLFF	TGTGCCAGCAGTTACATTGGAGGGGGCGCGGGTGAAAAACTGTTTTTT
TRBV5-1	TRBD1	TRBJ1-1	-	CASSQGPTGDTEAFF	TGCGCCAGCAGCCAAGGACCGACAGGGGACACTGAAGCTTTCTTT
TRBV29-1	TRBD1	TRBJ1-1	-	CSVEESKPDRFTEAFF	TGCAGCGTTGAAGAGTCGAAACCGGACAGGTTTACTGAAGCTTTCTTT
TRBV4-1	-	TRBJ1-5	many	CASSDAGRNQPQHF	TGCGCCAGCAGCGACGCGGGTCGCAATCAGCCCCAGCATTTT
TRBV18	-	TRBJ1-4	once	CASSVGQTATNEKLFF	TGTGCCAGCTCCGTCGGACAGACTGCAACTAATGAAAAACTGTTTTTT
TRBV5-1	-	TRBJ1-1	-	CASSLVPGSATEAFF	TGCGCCAGCAGCTTGGTACCGGGGAGTGCCACTGAAGCTTTCTTT
TRBV7-9	-	TRBJ1-3	-	CASSATRVGGNTIYF	TGTGCCAGCAGCGCGACCAGGGTTGGGGGAAACACCATATATTTT
TRBV14	-	TRBJ1-6	-	CASSQVQPSLTDSPLHF	TGTGCCAGCAGCCAAGTCCAACCTAGCCTAACGGATTCACCCCTCCACTTT
TRBV18	TRBD1	TRBJ1-2	many	CASSPGQTGLYGYTF	TGTGCCAGCTCACCGGGTCAGACAGGGCTTTATGGCTACACCTTC
TRBV6-5	-	TRBJ1-2	few	CASSYSGGSNYGYTF	TGTGCCAGCAGTTACTCGGGAGGGTCGAACTATGGCTACACCTTC
TRBV19	-	TRBJ2-2	-	CASSRGTFNTGELFF	TGTGCCAGTAGTCGAGGGACATTTAACACCGGGGAGCTGTTTTTT
TRBV15	-	TRBJ1-5	-	CATSRDRLGPNQPQHF	TGTGCCACCAGCAGAGATCGGTTGGGGCCGAATCAGCCCCAGCATTTT
TRBV11-3	TRBD2	TRBJ2-3	-	CASSLGIAGGPSTDTQYF	TGTGCCAGCAGCTTAGGGATAGCGGGAGGACCTTCTACAGATACGCAGTATTTT